This T cell receptor (beta chain) was captured by sequencing in a study of blood T cells in healthy people across ages. Between the trimmed V and J ends, which lost 2 bases and 4 bases, there was a span of 18 bases. Germline assignment: CDR1 MNHEY and CDR2 SVGEGT. This CDR3 contains 17 residues. Primers used in a second PCR of roughly 6 to 12 cycles were a sample-barcoded 5' primer and a J-beta primer mix. TCRdb re-called the 5' RACE reads through MiXCR, storing one row per CDR3 protein. The sample yields under 1,000,000 distinct CDR3 sequences, around 34% seen once. This clonotype has only a few counts.

The clonotype comes from a young man in good health. Sequencing was performed on blood. V usage is TRBV6-2 or TRBV6-3 and J usage is TRBJ2-1, with D perhaps TRBD2 (5 bases). CDR3 loop: CASSYPKGPTNYNEQFF. The DNA of the CDR3 is TGTGCCAGCAGTTACCCTAAGGGTCCGACTAATTACAATGAGCAGTTCTTC.